The present T cell receptor (beta chain) was sequenced within a study of beta chain features in type 1 diabetes (dated by TCRdb to the late 2010s). For the study in its entirety: No differences in mean age, gender distribution, total cell number or subset yield were found between patients and healthy donors. A total of about 110,000,000 sorted cells were examined across all samples, and a strong correlation was observed between cell number per subset and RNA yield. In the study, recently diagnosed type 1 diabetes patients and matched healthy donors were compared on the TCRB repertoires of their sorted circulating CD4+ T cell subsets. Regulatory and stem cell-like memory subsets were isolated from only 8 patients and roughly 8 healthy donors, whereas naive and central memory subsets came from all 28 donors.

Comment on this clone: No cognate antigen has been identified for it. Base qualities are not at hand, and no much larger clone is one base apart.

The investigation overall reported the following: Because the HLA sub-analyses included only small numbers of individuals, any influence of HLA type on TCRB rearrangement was left unresolved. Because cDNA was sequenced instead of genomic DNA, highly expressing activated cells could be over-represented, though the groups showed no difference in activation or CD3 levels. At VDJ recombination sites, patients with type 1 diabetes made fewer insertions and deleted more nucleotides, a pattern implying thymic rearrangement abnormalities. Type 1 diabetes patients showed a moderate but significant shortening of TCRB CDR3 length in all four CD4+ subsets. Naive, central memory and regulatory TCRB repertoires appeared to be more alike among patients than among healthy donors. Shorter templates might be favored by PCR, yet because patient and control samples were amplified and corrected together, any such skew would affect both groups equally.

The High Capacity cDNA Reverse Transcription Kit was used to reverse transcribe all of the isolated RNA, meaning that expressed TCRB transcripts were what got sequenced. Naive, central memory and regulatory T cell samples underwent deep immunoSEQ sequencing, averaging about 3.57 million total reads per sample. Sorted cells were lysed in RLT buffer, and RNA was extracted using DNase-treated RNeasy Micro or Mini kits according to cell number. To prevent cross-contamination, each cell subset was processed individually, whereas patient and healthy donor samples were processed jointly. TCRB sequences were amplified from cDNA with the immunoSEQ multiplex PCR, producing 87-bp fragments spanning the CDR3 region. Sequencing of the amplicons was done on the Illumina HiSeq platform. Turning to the authors' computational methods: PCR bias was computationally corrected using synthetic template baselines, reads within Hamming distance 2 were collapsed, and singletons that could not be merged were discarded. Reads were aligned to IMGT to assign V, D and J genes, CDR3 length, and insertions or deletions at six rearrangement sites. Within each subset, clonotype counts were normalized to the number of sorted cells before true diversity and Gini coefficients were calculated with the tcR R package. The overlap coefficient, calculated on TCRB nucleotide sequences, was used to quantify repertoire sharing. As a proxy for the pre-selection repertoire, out-of-frame TCRB sequences from naive cells were analyzed. TCRdb re-hosts the immuneACCESS table, in-frame sequences only. Its copies lack some clones; in the studies checked, an unresolved V gene accounts for under half of them, and the cause for the rest is not known. The V and J calls and clone size come from that table; D and trimming were worked out from the DNA. The sample table holds about half a million clones, of which roughly 10% were seen once. Jointly, the top ten make up about 0.045% of the sample.

The germline V gene (reference sequence) gives CDR1 as SEHNR and CDR2 as FQNEAQ. The CDR3 runs 14 amino acids, cysteine and valine included. CDR3 DNA only is kept here, 42 bases in frame from base 1. V is clipped by 3 bases and J by 1 base, and the sequence between their germline boundaries is 10 bases long. Each donor gave one peripheral blood draw, roughly 110 mL on average, collected into heparinised tubes. A BD FACSAria II was used to sort naive, central memory, regulatory and stem cell-like memory CD4+ T cells with a panel that included CD45RO, CCR7, CD25, CD127, CD95 and CD27. Every sorted population had a purity above 98%. PBMCs were isolated right away by Lymphoprep density gradient centrifugation and were stained directly, without culture. To minimize batch effects, samples were stained and sorted in pairs, one healthy donor with one patient per experiment.

The sequencing input was naive CD4+ T cells from blood. Sample cell subset or site, as interpreted from the label and publication: true naive CD4+ T cells. The rearranged chain carries TRBV7-9 and TRBJ2-7; no D gene is confidently identified. The clonotype was recovered from a woman aged 18-30 years in good health. The DNA sequence reads TGTGCCAGCAGCTTCTCCAGCAGTTCCTACGAGCAGTACGTC. Its product reads: CASSFSSSSYEQYV.